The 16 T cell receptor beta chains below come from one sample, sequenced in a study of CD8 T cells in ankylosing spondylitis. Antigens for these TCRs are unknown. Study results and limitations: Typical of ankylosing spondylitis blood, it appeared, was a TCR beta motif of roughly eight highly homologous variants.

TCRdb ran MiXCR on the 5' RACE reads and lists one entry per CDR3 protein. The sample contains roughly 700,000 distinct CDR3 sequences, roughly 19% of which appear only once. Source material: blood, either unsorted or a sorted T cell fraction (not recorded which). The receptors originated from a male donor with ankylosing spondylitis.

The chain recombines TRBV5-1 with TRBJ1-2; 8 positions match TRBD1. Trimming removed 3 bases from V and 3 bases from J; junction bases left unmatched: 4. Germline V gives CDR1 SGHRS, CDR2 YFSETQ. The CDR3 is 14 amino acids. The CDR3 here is CASSYTGGDYGYTF. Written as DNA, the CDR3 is TGCGCCAGCAGCTATACAGGGGGAGACTATGGCTACACCTTC.

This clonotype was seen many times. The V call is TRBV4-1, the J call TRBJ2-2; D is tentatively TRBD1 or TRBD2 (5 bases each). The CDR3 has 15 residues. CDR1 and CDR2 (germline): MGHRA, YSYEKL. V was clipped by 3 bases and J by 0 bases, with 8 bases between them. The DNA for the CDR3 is TGCGCCAGCAGCCAGCAGGGAGCGAACACCGGGGAGCTGTTTTTT. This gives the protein CASSQQGANTGELFF.

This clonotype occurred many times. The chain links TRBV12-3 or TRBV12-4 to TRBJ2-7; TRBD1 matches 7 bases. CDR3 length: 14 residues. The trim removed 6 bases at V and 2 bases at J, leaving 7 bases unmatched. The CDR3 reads CASRSGQSPYEQYF. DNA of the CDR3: TGTGCCAGCAGATCGGGACAGTCACCCTACGAGCAGTACTTC.

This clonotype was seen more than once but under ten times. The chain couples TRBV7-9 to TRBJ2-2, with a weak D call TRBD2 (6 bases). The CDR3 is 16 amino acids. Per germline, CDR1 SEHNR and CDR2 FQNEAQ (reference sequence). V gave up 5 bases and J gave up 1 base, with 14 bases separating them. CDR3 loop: CASSPPLSGNTGELFF. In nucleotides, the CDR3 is TGTGCCAGCAGCCCCCCCCTTAGCGGGAACACCGGGGAGCTGTTTTTT.

CDR3 protein: CASSERLGYEQYF. As DNA, the CDR3 is TGTGCCAGCAGTGAAAGGCTGGGCTACGAGCAGTACTTC. The rearrangement links TRBV2 to TRBJ2-7; D unresolved. V shed 2 bases and J shed 3 bases, with 8 bases lying between them. CDR3 length: 13 amino acids. Germline assignment: CDR1 SNHLY and CDR2 FYNNEI. The variable domain in full, completed from reference TRBV2 and TRBJ2-7, reads EPEVTQTPSHQVTQMGQEVILRCVPISNHLYFYWYRQILGQKVEFLVSFYNNEISEKSEIFDDQFSVERPDGSNFTLKIRSTKLEDSAMYFCASSERLGYEQYFGPGTRLTVT.

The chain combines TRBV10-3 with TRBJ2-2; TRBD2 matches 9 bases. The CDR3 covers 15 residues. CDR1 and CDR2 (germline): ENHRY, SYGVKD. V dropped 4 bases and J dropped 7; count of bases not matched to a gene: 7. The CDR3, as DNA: TGTGCCATCAGTGTCGTTAGCGGGAGTGGCGGGGAGCTGTTTTTT. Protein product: CAISVVSGSGGELFF.

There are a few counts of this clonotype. The CDR3 reads CASSYARVDGYTF. The CDR3 bases are TGTGCCAGCAGTTACGCGAGGGTGGATGGCTACACCTTC. The chain employs TRBV6-5 and TRBJ1-2; no firm D call. This CDR3 spans 13 amino acids. Germline V gives CDR1 MNHEY, CDR2 SVGAGI. Trimming cost V 2 bases and J 6 bases, with 10 bases left between them.

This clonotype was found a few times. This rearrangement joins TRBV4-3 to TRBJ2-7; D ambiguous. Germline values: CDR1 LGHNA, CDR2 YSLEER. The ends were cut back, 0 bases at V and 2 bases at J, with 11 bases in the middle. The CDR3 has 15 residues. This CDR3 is CASSQDMDPTYEQYF. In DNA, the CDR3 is TGCGCCAGCAGCCAAGATATGGACCCCACCTACGAGCAGTACTTC.

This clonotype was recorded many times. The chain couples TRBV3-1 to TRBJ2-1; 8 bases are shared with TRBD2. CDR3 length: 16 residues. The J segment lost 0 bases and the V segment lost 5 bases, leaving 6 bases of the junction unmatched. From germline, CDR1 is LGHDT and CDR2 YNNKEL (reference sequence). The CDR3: CASSATGGSSYNEQFF. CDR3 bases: TGTGCCAGCAGCGCGACGGGAGGGAGCTCCTACAATGAGCAGTTCTTC.

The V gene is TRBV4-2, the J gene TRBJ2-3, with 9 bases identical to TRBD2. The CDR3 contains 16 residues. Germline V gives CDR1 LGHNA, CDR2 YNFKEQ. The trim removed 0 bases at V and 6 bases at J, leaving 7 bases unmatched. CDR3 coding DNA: TGTGCCAGCAGCCAAGATCGGGCTAGCGGGGCGGATACGCAGTATTTT. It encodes CASSQDRASGADTQYF.

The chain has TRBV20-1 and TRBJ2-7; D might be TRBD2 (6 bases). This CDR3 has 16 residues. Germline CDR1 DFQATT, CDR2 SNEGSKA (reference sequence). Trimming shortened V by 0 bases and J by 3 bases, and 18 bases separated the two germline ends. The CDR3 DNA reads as TGCAGTGCTAGAGATTTCAAGGGACTTGCATACTACGAGCAGTACTTC. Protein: CSARDFKGLAYYEQYF.

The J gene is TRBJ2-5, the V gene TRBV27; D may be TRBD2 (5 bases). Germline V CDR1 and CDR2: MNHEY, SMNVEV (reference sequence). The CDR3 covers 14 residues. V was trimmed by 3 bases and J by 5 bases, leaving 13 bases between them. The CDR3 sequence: CASSFRDPQETQYF. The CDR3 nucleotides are TGTGCCAGCAGTTTCCGGGATCCCCAGGAGACCCAGTACTTC.

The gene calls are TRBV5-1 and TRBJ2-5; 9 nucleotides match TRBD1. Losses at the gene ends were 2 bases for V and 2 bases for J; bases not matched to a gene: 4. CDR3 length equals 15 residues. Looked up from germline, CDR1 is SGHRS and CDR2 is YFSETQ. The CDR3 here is CASSLQGARQETQYF. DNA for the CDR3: TGCGCCAGCAGCTTACAGGGGGCGCGACAAGAGACCCAGTACTTC.

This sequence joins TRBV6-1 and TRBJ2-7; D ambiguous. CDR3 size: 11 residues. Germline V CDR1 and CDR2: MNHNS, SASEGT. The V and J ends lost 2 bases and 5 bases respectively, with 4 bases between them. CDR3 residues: CASSEINEQYF. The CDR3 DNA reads TGTGCCAGCAGTGAAATCAACGAGCAGTACTTC.

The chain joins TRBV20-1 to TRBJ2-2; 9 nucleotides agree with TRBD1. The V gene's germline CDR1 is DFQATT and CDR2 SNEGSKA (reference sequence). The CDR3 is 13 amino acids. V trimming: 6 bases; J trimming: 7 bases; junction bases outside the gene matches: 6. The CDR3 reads CSARDRVNGELFF. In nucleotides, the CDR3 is TGCAGTGCCCGGGACAGGGTGAACGGGGAGCTGTTTTTT.

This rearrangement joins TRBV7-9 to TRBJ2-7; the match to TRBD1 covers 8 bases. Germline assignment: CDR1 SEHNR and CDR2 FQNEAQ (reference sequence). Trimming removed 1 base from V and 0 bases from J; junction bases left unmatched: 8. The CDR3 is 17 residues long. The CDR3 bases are TGTGCCAGCAGCTTAGGGACAGGGTGGAGGGTCTCCTACGAGCAGTACTTC. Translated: CASSLGTGWRVSYEQYF.